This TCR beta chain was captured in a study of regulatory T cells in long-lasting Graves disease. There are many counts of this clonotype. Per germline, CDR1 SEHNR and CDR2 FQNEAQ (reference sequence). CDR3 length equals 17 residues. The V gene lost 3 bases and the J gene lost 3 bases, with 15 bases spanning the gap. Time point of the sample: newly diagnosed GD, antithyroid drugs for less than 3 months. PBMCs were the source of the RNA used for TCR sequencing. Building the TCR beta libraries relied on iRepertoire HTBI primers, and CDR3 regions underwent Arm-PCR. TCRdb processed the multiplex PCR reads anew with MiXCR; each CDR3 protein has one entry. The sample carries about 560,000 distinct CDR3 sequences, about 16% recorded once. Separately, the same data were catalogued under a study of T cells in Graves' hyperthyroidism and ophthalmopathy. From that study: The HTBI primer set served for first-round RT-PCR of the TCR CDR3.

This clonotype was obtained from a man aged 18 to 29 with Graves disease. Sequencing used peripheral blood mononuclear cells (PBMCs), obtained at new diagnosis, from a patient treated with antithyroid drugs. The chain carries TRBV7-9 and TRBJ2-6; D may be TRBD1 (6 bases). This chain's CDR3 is CASSFRGDSYGANVLTF. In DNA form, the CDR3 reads TGTGCCAGCAGCTTCAGGGGCGACTCGTATGGGGCCAACGTCCTGACTTTC.